This TCR beta chain emerged from a study of cytomegalovirus exposure and HLA in healthy donors. Study results and caveats: About 87% or about 30% of the time was how often most TCR beta V segments were productive, according to an earlier analysis. A later examination showed that TCR association rates differed by HLA locus, with DRB1 most and HLA-C fewest. Association of approximately 18,000 TCR beta sequences with HLA alleles was found at 0.05 false discovery rate in a later analysis. Some V segments could not be told apart, so they were left out, TRBV6-2 and TRBV6-3 among them.

The primer mix had 60 Vbeta and 13 Jbeta primers. Assay: immunoSEQ multiplex PCR; the TCRdb copy retains only in-frame clones and omits some. The sample lists more than 150,000 clones; 80% were seen once. With respect to this clone: Its antigen is unknown.

CDR1 is GTSNPN and CDR2 is SVGIG in the germline V gene (reference sequence). The CDR3 is 12 amino acids. V lost 7 bases and J 1 base, leaving 8 bases between the germline ends. This sequence was found in a boy aged 5-17 years in good health and CMV-seronegative. The sample consisted of PBMCs. The gene calls are TRBV30 and TRBJ2-4; D gene unclear. The CDR3 DNA reads TGTGCCTTGCGCGTTGCCAAAAACATTCAGTACTTC. Amino acids: CALRVAKNIQYF.